The 10 T cell receptor beta chains presented below share a single source sample, sequenced in a study of cytomegalovirus exposure and HLA in healthy donors. Generated by immunoSEQ multiplex PCR, the TCRdb table keeps only in-frame clones and is missing some. The sample shows approximately 82,000 clones, 95% of them seen only once. Material for sequencing was PBMCs. The source is a woman aged 18-29 years in good health and CMV-seronegative.

This chain uses TRBV5-1 with TRBJ2-5; TRBD1 matches at 10 bases. Germline V gives CDR1 SGHRS, CDR2 YFSETQ. The CDR3 loop spans 15 amino acids. Germline trimming cut 4 bases from V and 4 bases from J; bases unmatched to any gene: 7. CDR3 DNA sequence: TGCGCCAGCAGCCCTAGGACAGGGGGAGGAGAGACCCAGTACTTC. Amino acid sequence: CASSPRTGGGETQYF. Complete variable domain (other parts from reference TRBV5-1 and TRBJ2-5): KAGVTQTPRYLIKTRGQQVTLSCSPISGHRSVSWYQQTPGQGLQFLFEYFSETQRNKGNFPGRFSGRQFSNSRSEMNVSTLELGDSALYLCASSPRTGGGETQYFGPGTRLLVL.

This clone was counted between two and nine times. V and J are TRBV5-1 and TRBJ2-7; TRBD1 aligns across 7 bases. This CDR3 contains 15 residues. J was trimmed by 3 bases and V by 3 bases; bases with no gene match: 9. CDR1 is SGHRS, CDR2 YFSETQ, per germline. The CDR3: CASSSWRQGVYEQYF. CDR3 DNA: TGCGCCAGCAGCTCCTGGAGGCAGGGGGTCTACGAGCAGTACTTC.

This clone is a singleton in its sample. This chain uses TRBV11-2 with TRBJ2-3; no clear D gene. The CDR3 spans 14 residues. V lost 1 base and J lost 1, with 6 bases in between. Germline CDR1 reads SGHAT; CDR2 reads FQNNGV. The CDR3, as DNA: TGTGCCAGCAGCTTAGTCCGGGGCACAGATACGCAGTATTTT. It specifies CASSLVRGTDTQYF.

The chain employs TRBV10-3 and TRBJ2-6; D is unresolved. The CDR3 totals 15 residues. Germline-derived CDR1 and CDR2 are ENHRY and SYGVKD. V lost 3 bases, J lost 1 base, and 7 bases lay in between. CDR3 amino acids: CAISDWLSGANVLTF. DNA for the CDR3: TGTGCCATCAGTGATTGGCTTTCTGGGGCCAACGTCCTGACTTTC.

This sequence joins TRBV19 and TRBJ1-4, with D possibly matching TRBD1 (6 bases). Per germline, CDR1 LNHDA and CDR2 SQIVND (reference sequence). Trimming cost V 3 bases and J 0 bases, with 11 bases left between them. CDR3 length: 16 amino acids. Here the CDR3 reads CASSMNQGTTNEKLFF. DNA for the CDR3: TGTGCCAGTAGTATGAATCAGGGGACAACTAATGAAAAACTGTTTTTT.

The V and J genes are TRBV9 and TRBJ2-1, with a possible D match to TRBD1 (6 bases). The CDR3 runs 14 residues. In germline, CDR1 is SGDLS, CDR2 YYNGEE. V shed 4 bases and J shed 10 bases, with 18 bases lying between them. The CDR3 here is CASSSREDRLEQFF. CDR3 in DNA: TGTGCCAGCAGCTCGAGAGAGGACAGATTAGAGCAGTTCTTC. Based on the CDR3 plus reference TRBV9 and TRBJ2-1, the full variable domain is DSGVTQTPKHLITATGQRVTLRCSPRSGDLSVYWYQQSLDQGLQFLIQYYNGEERAKGNILERFSAQQFPDLHSELNLSSLELGDSALYFCASSSREDRLEQFFGPGTRLTVL.

The chain joins TRBV5-4 to TRBJ2-1, with 13 nucleotides matching TRBD2. Germline V gene sequence: CDR1 SGHNT, CDR2 YYREEE (reference sequence). This CDR3 has 16 residues. V shed 4 bases, J shed 2 bases, and the junction held 3 bases outside the gene matches. The CDR3 loop is CASSRTSGSPYNEQFF. The CDR3 DNA is TGTGCCAGCAGCCGGACTAGCGGGAGTCCCTACAATGAGCAGTTCTTC.

V gene TRBV4-3 combines with J gene TRBJ1-4; TRBD1 matches 7 bases. There are 17 residues in the CDR3. Germline assignment: CDR1 LGHNA and CDR2 YSLEER. The V and J ends lost 4 bases and 4 bases, in that order; junction bases with no gene match: 12. The CDR3 DNA sequence: TGCGCCAGCAGCCCGCACCCGAGGGGACAGCTTAATGAAAAACTGTTTTTT. This sequence encodes CASSPHPRGQLNEKLFF.

The CDR3 nucleotides read TGTGCCAGCAGTCTACAGGTCAATGAGCAGTTCTTC. It encodes CASSLQVNEQFF. The chain combines TRBV28 with TRBJ2-1; D might be TRBD1 (5 bases). There are 12 residues in the CDR3. The germline gives CDR1 MDHEN, CDR2 SYDVKM. V lost 5 bases, J lost 6 bases, and 8 bases lay in between.

The chain combines TRBV9 with TRBJ1-4; unclear D gene. V gave up 3 bases and J gave up 0 bases, with 12 bases separating them. CDR1 SGDLS and CDR2 YYNGEE come from the germline V gene. The CDR3 loop spans 16 amino acids. CDR3 in DNA: TGTGCCAGCAGCGCCGGGGAGGTTGCAACTAATGAAAAACTGTTTTTT. Its translation: CASSAGEVATNEKLFF.